This T cell receptor (beta chain) was profiled in a study of a mutant IDH1 vaccine in newly diagnosed glioma. Background on the study: Vaccination was launched 4-6 weeks after radiotherapy alone, or with temozolomide cycles. Treated patients, about 60% male and around 40% female, averaged about 40 years of age. Study-wide findings and caveats: Of the patients, 80% to 95% had vaccine-induced immune responses.

Time point indicated: week 35, safety follow-up. Each vaccine dose was 300 ug of mutant IDH1 20-mer peptide, with topical imiquimod. V lost 7 bases, J lost 6 bases, and 12 bases lay in between. Germline assignment: CDR1 LNHDA and CDR2 SQIVND (reference sequence). This CDR3 has 13 amino acids. Sequencing was performed with immunoSEQ multiplex PCR; in TCRdb, only in-frame clones are kept and a portion is missing. The table lists tens of thousands of clones, roughly 68% of them singletons. A word on this clone: The antigen remains undetermined.

The sequenced sample was PBMCs, obtained from a glioma patient whose treatment included an IDH1 peptide vaccine. This sequence originates from a man over 45 with glioma. The gene calls are TRBV19 and TRBJ1-4, with D hard to call. The CDR3 region is CASTLGEYEKLFF. The DNA of the CDR3 is TGTGCCAGTACCCTCGGGGAGTATGAAAAACTGTTTTTT.